A selection of T cell receptor beta chains follows, all from one sample in a study of T-cell memory formation after mild COVID-19. TCRdb called the 5' RACE reads again in MiXCR, with one record for every CDR3 protein. The repertoire holds 300,000 or so distinct CDR3 sequences, with roughly 16% as singletons. Sequenced sample: PBMCs or a T cell subset sorted from them (not recorded which). The receptors were sampled from a man in his late teens or twenties who had mild COVID-19 (a few samples of this study predate the infection). Cell type and time point are not known. The CDR3 runs from the conserved cysteine through the conserved F or W. The D gene is left open where the match is weak.

TRBJ1-2 TRBV6-5 TRBD1 15 CASSSTSGTGQVYTF
TRBJ1-5 TRBV20-1 - 14 CSARIRAPVQPQHF
TRBJ2-7 TRBV2 - 10 CASSIYEQYF
TRBJ2-1 TRBV4-2 - 14 CASSQEGGYNEQFF
TRBJ1-2 TRBV6-1 - 16 CASSANGAGAGYGYTF
TRBJ2-1 TRBV7-6 TRBD2 16 CASSQEVSGGYNEQFF
TRBJ2-4 TRBV12-3/TRBV12-4 - 15 CASSPDNVAKNIQYF
TRBJ2-1 TRBV5-1 - 12 CASFLSYNEQFF
TRBJ1-2 TRBV7-3 TRBD1 12 CASSPGQGGYTF
TRBJ2-7 TRBV6-5 - 15 CASSSESSYTYEQYF
TRBJ2-1 TRBV7-3 - 13 CASSFETWDEQFF
TRBJ2-3 TRBV7-2 - 12 CASEGGSDTQYF
TRBJ2-1 TRBV4-1 TRBD2 12 CASSQGLAGQFF
TRBJ1-4 TRBV9 - 16 CASSVGPGGKGEKLFF
TRBJ1-1 TRBV5-1 - 15 CASSPWGGVNTEAFF
TRBJ2-7 TRBV11-2 - 14 CASSSTGRQYEQYF
TRBJ1-1 TRBV27 - 13 CASSFDLRGEAFF
TRBJ2-2 TRBV18 TRBD1 16 CASSPGQGAFAGELFF
TRBJ1-1 TRBV4-1 - 17 CASSPGPARGANTEAFF
TRBJ1-3 TRBV4-1 - 15 CASSQPSDSGNTIYF
TRBJ1-2 TRBV4-3 - 14 CASSLDGANYGYTF
TRBJ1-3 TRBV29-1 - 14 CSVSDGDSGNTIYF
TRBJ2-1 TRBV29-1 TRBD1 13 CSGRTGGRNEQFF
TRBJ2-1 TRBV2 TRBD1 15 CASSVPGTGSNEQFF
TRBJ2-1 TRBV3-1 - 13 CASSQRGDSKQFF
TRBJ2-1 TRBV7-2 TRBD2 16 CASSQRGGLSYNEQFF
TRBJ2-7 TRBV9 - 14 CASSAGDGQYEQYF
TRBJ1-5 TRBV30 - 13 CAWSTHMDQPQHF
TRBJ2-1 TRBV5-1 - 15 CASSLLGTVYNEQFF
TRBJ2-2 TRBV3-1 TRBD2 16 CASSHVGLTRPGELFF
TRBJ2-3 TRBV20-1 TRBD2 15 CSASQRTSGTDTQYF
TRBJ2-7 TRBV25-1 TRBD1 13 CASTRTGAGEQYF
TRBJ2-7 TRBV9 - 12 CASSASGGEQYF
TRBJ2-5 TRBV18 - 18 CASSHSGTAAGMQETQYF
TRBJ1-1 TRBV3-1 - 15 CASTQGTGAGTEAFF
TRBJ1-6 TRBV5-6 TRBD1 15 CASRFWDSLNSPLHF
TRBJ2-1 TRBV20-1 - 14 CSAEPGTLYNEQFF
TRBJ1-3 TRBV5-1 - 14 CASSMEGSGNTIYF
TRBJ2-2 TRBV20-1 TRBD2 16 CSAQIGASGSGGELFF
TRBJ2-5 TRBV5-4 - 15 CASSPPGGPIRAQYF
TRBJ1-2 TRBV30 TRBD1 13 CACPGQWNYGYTF
TRBJ1-6 TRBV4-2 - 14 CASSQDSGSPPLHF
TRBJ2-3 TRBV19 - 11 CASSSWDTQYF
TRBJ2-5 TRBV7-2 TRBD2 15 CASSVSGGAKETQYF
TRBJ2-1 TRBV6-5 - 13 CASSRTRRNEQFF
TRBJ1-1 TRBV27 TRBD1 15 CASSSWGQRNTEAFF
TRBJ2-3 TRBV6-5 - 14 CASSYSRATDTQYF
TRBJ2-3 TRBV6-5 TRBD2 17 CASSPTSGAIKTDTQYF